These 25 T cell receptor beta chains originate from one sample sequenced in a study of T-cell reconstitution after alpha-beta-depleted transplantation in children. It was with unique molecular identifiers that the TCRbeta library was prepared. From the PCR reads, TCRdb called clonotypes with MiXCR, one entry per CDR3 protein. The sample lists some 500,000 distinct CDR3 sequences, about 31% occurring once. The input for sequencing was PBMCs from the stem cell graft donor, taken from the stem cell graft. The receptors stem from a human donor who donated a stem cell graft to a child with aplastic anemia.

The CDR3 sequence is CASSPAAADRGSFGYTF. CDR3 nucleotides: TGTGCCAGCAGCCCGGCAGCGGCGGACAGGGGTAGTTTTGGCTACACCTTC. The genes are TRBV4-2 and TRBJ1-2; TRBD1 matches at 9 bases. Germline trimming cut 4 bases from V and 7 bases from J; bases unmatched to any gene: 16. CDR3 length: 17 residues. The germline V gene has CDR1 LGHNA and CDR2 YNFKEQ.

This clonotype was seen more than once but under ten times. This sequence joins TRBV5-4 and TRBJ2-5; D may be TRBD2 (7 bases). The length of the CDR3 is 16 residues. Trimming cost V 4 bases and J 4 bases, with 20 bases left between them. Germline CDR1 is SGHNT and CDR2 is YYREEE (reference sequence). CDR3 coding DNA: TGTGCCAGCAGCGCCAGGGCAGAGGGGGGGGCAGAGACCCAGTACTTC. Amino acid sequence: CASSARAEGGAETQYF.

CDR3 nucleotides: TGTGCCAGCAGCCGCCGAGTCGGGGGGAATAATAATGAAAAACTGTTTTTT. Translating it yields CASSRRVGGNNNEKLFF. The V and J genes are TRBV7-2 and TRBJ1-4; tentatively, D is TRBD1 (5 bases). The germline V gene has CDR1 SGHTA and CDR2 FQGNSA. V was trimmed by 5 bases and J by 4 bases, leaving 20 bases between them. The CDR3 runs 17 residues.

The chain recombines TRBV15 with TRBJ1-5; 7 bases are shared with TRBD1. The CDR3 has 15 amino acids. Germline V gene data show CDR1 as LNHNV and CDR2 as YYDKDF (reference sequence). J was trimmed by 5 bases and V by 3 bases; bases with no gene match: 7. The DNA for the CDR3 is TGTGCCACCAGCAGGTTCACAGGGGCGGATCAGCCCCAGCATTTT. It codes for CATSRFTGADQPQHF.

The sample holds many counts of this clonotype. The gene calls are TRBV6-1 and TRBJ1-5; D possibly corresponds to TRBD1 (5 bases). The length of the CDR3 is 15 residues. Per the germline V gene, CDR1 is MNHNS and CDR2 is SASEGT. The germline V and J ends were trimmed by 8 bases and 2 bases, with 16 bases remaining between them. CDR3 residues: CASGFGGAGNQPQHF. The CDR3 nucleotides are TGTGCCAGCGGGTTCGGAGGGGCGGGCAATCAGCCCCAGCATTTT.

The chain joins TRBV4-3 to TRBJ2-6; the match to TRBD2 covers 12 bases. The CDR3 runs to 18 residues. Germline V gives CDR1 LGHNA, CDR2 YSLEER. The ends lost 4 bases at V and 1 base at J; junction bases unmatched: 5. The CDR3, as DNA: TGCGCCAGCAGCCCAAGACTAGCGGGAGTTTCTGGGGCCAACGTCCTGACTTTC. It specifies CASSPRLAGVSGANVLTF.

The rearrangement uses TRBV20-1 and TRBJ1-2, with TRBD1 identical over 7 bases. With 0 bases clipped from V and 4 bases from J, the junction kept 8 bases outside the gene matches. CDR1 is DFQATT and CDR2 is SNEGSKA in the germline V gene (reference sequence). This CDR3 comprises 15 residues. The CDR3 spells CSAREDRAPFYGYTF. CDR3 nucleotide sequence: TGCAGTGCTAGAGAAGACAGGGCCCCCTTCTATGGCTACACCTTC.

The rearrangement uses TRBV20-1 and TRBJ2-5, with 7 positions matching TRBD2. CDR1 and CDR2 (germline): DFQATT, SNEGSKA (reference sequence). The junction had 9 bases not matched to a gene; V was cut back by 3 bases and J by 2 bases. This CDR3 comprises 15 residues. The CDR3 sequence: CSARSLADRQETQYF. The DNA of the CDR3 is TGCAGTGCTAGGAGTCTAGCGGACCGTCAAGAGACCCAGTACTTC.

This clonotype was found a few times. The genes are TRBV3-1 and TRBJ2-1; D could derive from TRBD1 or TRBD2 (6 bases each). Germline loops: CDR1 LGHDT, CDR2 YNNKEL (reference sequence). There are 12 residues in the CDR3. Trimming left V 3 bases short and J 9 bases short, with 9 bases between. The CDR3 DNA follows: TGTGCCAGCAGCCACAGGGGAGGTGAGCAGTTCTTC. Its protein product is CASSHRGGEQFF.

The genes are TRBV28 and TRBJ1-1, with 7 bases aligning to TRBD1. Trimming cost V 2 bases and J 11 bases; bases outside gene matches: 5. Germline CDR1 and CDR2: MDHEN and SYDVKM. The CDR3 totals 12 residues. The DNA for the CDR3 is TGTGCCAGCAGTTTAAACAGGGGTACGGCTTTCTTT. Amino acid sequence: CASSLNRGTAFF.

This chain links TRBV28 with TRBJ1-2, with 9 bases lining up with TRBD1. Per germline, CDR1 MDHEN and CDR2 SYDVKM. The ends lost 5 bases at V and 7 bases at J; junction bases unmatched: 8. CDR3 length: 14 residues. CDR3 amino acids: CASSLQGAGIGYTF. CDR3 nucleotides: TGTGCCAGCAGTCTACAGGGGGCGGGTATTGGCTACACCTTC.

This clonotype was recorded a few times. The rearrangement uses TRBV11-3 and TRBJ1-1; D is unresolved. The CDR3 length is 13 residues. Germline CDR1 and CDR2: SGHNT and YENEEA. V was clipped by 5 bases and J by 4 bases, with 11 bases between them. The CDR3 DNA is TGTGCCAGCAGCCACGGGCCGCTCACTGAAGCTTTCTTT. Protein: CASSHGPLTEAFF.

This clonotype was detected only a few times. J is TRBJ2-1 and V is TRBV20-1; 7 nucleotides align to TRBD2. The CDR3 extends over 15 amino acids. Germline CDR1 reads DFQATT; CDR2 reads SNEGSKA (reference sequence). Trimming removed 1 base from V and 7 bases from J; junction bases left unmatched: 10. CDR3 loop: CSARVRAGVKNEQFF. Here the CDR3 DNA reads TGCAGTGCTAGAGTAAGGGCGGGAGTTAAAAATGAGCAGTTCTTC.

This clonotype was seen a few times. The chain is built from TRBV20-1 and TRBJ1-5, with D perhaps TRBD1 (5 bases). The CDR3 has 14 amino acids. Germline CDR1 DFQATT, CDR2 SNEGSKA (reference sequence). Trimming cost V 5 bases and J 2 bases, with 13 bases left between them. The CDR3 protein is CSAGQGGGNQPQHF. The CDR3 bases are TGCAGTGCTGGGCAGGGCGGGGGCAATCAGCCCCAGCATTTT.

The V and J genes are TRBV30 and TRBJ1-5; TRBD1 aligns across 11 bases. J lost 2 bases, V lost 4 bases, and 4 bases had no gene match. Germline V gene data show CDR1 as GTSNPN and CDR2 as SVGIG (reference sequence). The CDR3 is 15 amino acids. The CDR3 protein is CAWTPGQGGNQPQHF. In DNA form, the CDR3 reads TGTGCCTGGACTCCGGGACAGGGGGGCAATCAGCCCCAGCATTTT.

J is TRBJ2-2 and V is TRBV5-5, with 9 nucleotides matching TRBD2. This CDR3 is built from 18 residues. V lost 3 bases to trimming and J lost 5 bases; unmatched junction nucleotides: 14. Germline CDR1 reads SGHKS; CDR2 reads YYEKEE (reference sequence). CDR3 sequence: CASSSLPTSGPGTGELFF. Here the CDR3 DNA reads TGTGCCAGCAGCTCACTCCCTACTAGCGGGCCAGGAACCGGGGAGCTGTTTTTT.

This clonotype was seen ten or more times. This chain uses TRBV6-2 or TRBV6-3 with TRBJ2-1; D may be TRBD2 (6 bases). The germline V gene has CDR1 MNHEY and CDR2 SVGEGT. The V end lost 2 bases, the J end lost 3 bases, and 14 bases lay between the germline ends. The CDR3 runs 16 residues. The CDR3: CASSYGRDPLYNEQFF. The DNA for the CDR3 is TGTGCCAGCAGTTACGGGCGGGACCCTCTCTACAATGAGCAGTTCTTC.

This rearrangement joins TRBV18 to TRBJ1-1; unclear D gene. Germline values: CDR1 KGHSH, CDR2 LQKENI. V dropped 3 bases and J dropped 1 base, with 12 bases sitting between them. The CDR3 contains 15 residues. The CDR3 DNA reads TGTGCCAGCTCACCTAGTAGGACGGAGAACACTGAAGCTTTCTTT. Translating gives CASSPSRTENTEAFF.

V is TRBV5-6 and J is TRBJ2-1, with D possibly matching TRBD2 (5 bases). V was pared by 1 base and J by 3 bases, with 8 bases between. CDR1 SGHDT and CDR2 YYEEEE come from the germline V gene. The CDR3 is made up of 14 amino acids. CDR3 DNA sequence: TGTGCCAGCAGCTTGTGGACTGACTACAATGAGCAGTTCTTC. It specifies CASSLWTDYNEQFF.

This chain joins TRBV20-1 and TRBJ2-3, with 9 bases lining up with TRBD2. CDR1 and CDR2 (germline): DFQATT, SNEGSKA (reference sequence). V trimming: 6 bases; J trimming: 9 bases; junction bases outside the gene matches: 16. The CDR3 runs to 15 residues. CDR3 sequence reads: CSARPAGGIRATQYF. DNA of the CDR3: TGCAGTGCGCGGCCCGCGGGAGGGATACGAGCCACGCAGTATTTT.

This clonotype was observed a few times. This rearrangement joins TRBV20-1 to TRBJ1-1; TRBD1 matches at 8 bases. The germline V gene encodes CDR1 DFQATT and CDR2 SNEGSKA (reference sequence). V gave up 1 base and J gave up 6 bases; unmatched junction bases: 7. The CDR3 extends over 14 amino acids. The CDR3 region has the DNA TGCAGTGCTAGAGGTCAGGGGGCCCGGGCTGAAGCTTTCTTT. This gives the protein CSARGQGARAEAFF.

This clonotype has a handful of counts. The V call is TRBV21-1, the J call TRBJ2-7. TRBV21-1 represents a pseudogene. The CDR3 length is 9 residues. This chain's CDR3 is CASGYEQYV. CDR3 DNA: TGTGCCAGCGGCTACGAGCAGTACGTC.

The genes are TRBV5-1 and TRBJ2-3, with D possibly being TRBD1 (6 bases). The V end was cut by 8 bases, the J end by 4 bases, with 20 bases between. This CDR3 has 15 amino acids. CDR1 is SGHRS, CDR2 YFSETQ, per germline. Here the CDR3 DNA reads TGCGCCAGTCGCTTCGACCGGGACATACCAGATACGCAGTATTTT. This translates into CASRFDRDIPDTQYF.

The rearrangement joins TRBV27 to TRBJ1-5; possible D gene TRBD1, 6 bases. CDR1 MNHEY and CDR2 SMNVEV come from the germline V gene (reference sequence). The CDR3 length is 14 residues. Trimming pared 7 bases from V and 10 bases from J, leaving 20 bases between. CDR3 coding DNA: TGTGCCAGCACCCAAGAAGGGGGGGTGAACCCCCAGCATTTT. Amino acids: CASTQEGGVNPQHF.

This chain uses TRBV14 with TRBJ1-1; unclear D gene. V gave up 2 bases and J gave up 2 bases, with 12 bases separating them. The CDR3 spans 15 residues. Germline V gene data show CDR1 as SGHDN and CDR2 as FVKESK. CDR3: CASSQMPFPNTEAFF. In nucleotides, the CDR3 is TGTGCCAGCAGCCAAATGCCCTTTCCAAACACTGAAGCTTTCTTT.